Below, one TCR beta chain is given with its context. This sample is part of a study of blood T cell repertoires in COVID-19. Overall study: Sites in the United States, Italy and Spain provided acute and convalescent COVID-19 samples. T cells, B-cell-depleted T cells, or PBMCs provided the cDNA or gDNA that served as material.

The data were produced by immunoSEQ multiplex PCR, yet TCRdb's version contains in-frame clones alone and is incomplete. The table has around 26,000 clones, about 90% seen once. The CDR3 covers 15 residues. Trimming took off 4 bases at V and 0 bases at J, with 13 bases between the two ends. Germline lookup yields CDR1 MDHEN and CDR2 SYDVKM. The sequence derives from a man between 65 and 85 years old with active COVID-19. This sequence joins TRBV28 and TRBJ2-7; no definite D call. The sequenced sample consisted of peripheral blood. DNA for the CDR3: TGTGCCAGCAGTTCACCCGGGTCGAACTCCTACGAGCAGTACTTC. It translates to CASSSPGSNSYEQYF.